What follows is one T cell receptor (beta chain) and its context. Its antigen specificity is not known. No qualities accompany the bases; no much larger clone lies one base away. The CDR3 starts with the cysteine, ends with the phenylalanine, and has 12 residues. Of the read, only the CDR3 DNA is kept; its 36 bases are in frame from base 1. As encoded in the germline V gene, CDR1 is ENHRY while CDR2 is SYGVKD. V is pruned by 6 bases and J by 6 bases, leaving 2 bases of the junction without a gene match. The donors were 40 or so Caucasian individuals from Russia, aged roughly 6 to 100 years, who were systemically healthy. Each donor gave ten milliliters of peripheral blood, drawn into EDTA-treated Vacutainer tubes. PBMCs were isolated by Ficoll-Paque density-gradient centrifugation, with at least 6.5 million obtained per sample. Trizol reagent was used to extract total RNA from the PBMCs, yielding at least 5 micrograms per sample. The percentages of naive CD45RAhigh/CD27high T cells were determined by flow cytometry on a PBMC aliquot from every donor.

These data originate in a study of blood T cells in healthy people across ages (dated by TCRdb to the mid-2010s). In the study overall: In model experiments, roughly one uniquely barcoded TCR beta cDNA molecule per two T cells was captured by template switching. To avoid experimental bias, donors of different ages were randomly spread across the sequencing lanes. Using deep sequencing normalized with unique cDNA molecular identifiers, the study measured how TCR beta repertoire diversity changes with age. Using the same blood draw, the study looked at two additional independent replicas of 1 million unique cDNA reads for two donors, one aged 18 to 29 and the other aged 80 or older. The donors were divided into four age groups: young (average around 15 years), middle-aged (about 40), aged (around 59) and long-lived (about 79).

The paper's findings and limits, for the study overall: Compared with the aged group, the long-lived group had more naive CD4+ T cells, fewer expanded clones and increased TCR diversity, suggesting age selection. Estimates of total diversity based on one million sequenced T cells were regarded as lower bounds and as underestimates. Since profiling was done on bulk unsorted PBMCs, naive and antigen-experienced compartments could not be conclusively compared. As age increased, observed TCR beta diversity per million T cells dropped in a roughly linear way, and a significant reduction was already evident by age 40. Because donor CMV infection status was unknown, age-related changes in expanded clonotypes were potentially confounded. Observed TCR beta diversity correlated strongly with the percentage of naive T cells measured by flow cytometry.

Preparation of the library involved 5' RACE. Sequencing was performed on an Illumina HiSeq 2500. A second PCR of roughly 7 to 11 cycles was performed with a sample-barcoded 5' primer and a J-beta primer mix. A unique molecular identifier was introduced onto each TCR beta cDNA molecule by a template-switch 5' adaptor carrying 12 random nucleotides. Each sample yielded at least 2.5 million CDR3-containing paired-end reads. First-strand cDNA synthesis was performed from all RNA using the Mint cDNA synthesis kit, with priming by a TRBC-specific oligonucleotide. All cDNA was treated with uracil-DNA glycosylase and then went through a first 18-cycle PCR with the universal primers M1SS and BC2_uni_R. Processing in the source paper ran as follows. For normalization, 1 million high-quality reads were randomly selected from each sample, with every read carrying a distinct molecular identifier. Instead of being binned into consensus sequences, reads with shared molecular identifiers were discarded. MiTCR, run with a Q25 quality threshold and the strictest error-elimination algorithm, handled CDR3 identification, clonotype clustering and error correction. A nonparametric unseen species model using Euler transformation provided a lower-bound estimate of total TCR beta diversity. The public reads were reprocessed in TCRdb via fastp at Q25 and MiXCR, keeping in-frame beta chains. For every CDR3 protein sequence, its rows merge into one entry that carries the most common genes and DNA. TCRdb's processing, not the authors' own work, is the source of the V and J calls. Across this sample there are about 1.8 million distinct CDR3 sequences, with roughly 49% seen only once. The ten largest make up roughly 2.1% of the sample.

This chain is built from TRBV10-3 and TRBJ2-7, with 10 junctional bases fitting TRBD1. Sequencing used blood. The TCR was taken from a middle-aged woman in good health. The CDR3 reads CAISRDRGEQYF. The base sequence is TGTGCCATCAGCCGGGACAGGGGCGAGCAGTACTTC.